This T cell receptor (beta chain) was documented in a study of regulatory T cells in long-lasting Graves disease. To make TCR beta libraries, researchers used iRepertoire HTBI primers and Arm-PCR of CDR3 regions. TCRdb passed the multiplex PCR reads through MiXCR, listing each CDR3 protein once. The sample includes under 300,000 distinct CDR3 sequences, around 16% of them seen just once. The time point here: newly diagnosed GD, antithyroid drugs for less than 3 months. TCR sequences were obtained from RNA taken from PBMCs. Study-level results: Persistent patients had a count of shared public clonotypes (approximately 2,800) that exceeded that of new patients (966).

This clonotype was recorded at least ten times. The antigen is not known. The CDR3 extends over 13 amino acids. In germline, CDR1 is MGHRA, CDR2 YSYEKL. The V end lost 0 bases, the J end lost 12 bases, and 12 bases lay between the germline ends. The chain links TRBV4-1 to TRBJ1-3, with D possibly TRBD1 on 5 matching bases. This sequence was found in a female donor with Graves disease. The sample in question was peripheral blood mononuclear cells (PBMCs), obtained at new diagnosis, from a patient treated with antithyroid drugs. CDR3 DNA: TGCGCCAGCAGCCAAGAGGACGGGGACTACATATATTTT. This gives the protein CASSQEDGDYIYF.